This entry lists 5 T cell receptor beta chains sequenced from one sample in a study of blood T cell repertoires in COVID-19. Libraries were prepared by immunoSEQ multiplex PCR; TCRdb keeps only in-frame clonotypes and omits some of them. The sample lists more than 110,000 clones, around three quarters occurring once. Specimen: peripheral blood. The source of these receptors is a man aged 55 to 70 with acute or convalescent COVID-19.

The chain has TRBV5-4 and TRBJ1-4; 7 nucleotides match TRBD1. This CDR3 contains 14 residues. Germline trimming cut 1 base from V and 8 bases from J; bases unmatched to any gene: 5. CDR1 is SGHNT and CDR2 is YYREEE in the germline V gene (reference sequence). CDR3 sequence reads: CASSLMQGEEKLFF. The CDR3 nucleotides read TGTGCCAGCAGCTTGATGCAGGGGGAAGAAAAACTGTTTTTT.

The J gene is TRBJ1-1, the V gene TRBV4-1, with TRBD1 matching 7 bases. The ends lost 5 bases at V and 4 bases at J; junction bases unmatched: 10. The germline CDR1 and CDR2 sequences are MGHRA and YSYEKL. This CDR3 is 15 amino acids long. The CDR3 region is CASSSQGVKSTEAFF. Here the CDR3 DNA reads TGCGCCAGCAGCTCTCAGGGGGTGAAAAGCACTGAAGCTTTCTTT.

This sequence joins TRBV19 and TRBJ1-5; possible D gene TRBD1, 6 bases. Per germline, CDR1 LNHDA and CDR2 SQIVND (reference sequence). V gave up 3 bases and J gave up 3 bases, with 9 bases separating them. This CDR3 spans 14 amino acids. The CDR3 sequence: CASSMGALNQPQHF. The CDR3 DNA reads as TGTGCCAGTAGTATGGGGGCTCTCAATCAGCCCCAGCATTTT.

The CDR3 DNA reads TGTGCCACCAGCAGAGATCGGGACAGGAGGGGCTACACCTTC. It encodes CATSRDRDRRGYTF. This chain links TRBV15 with TRBJ1-2, with 8 bases fitting TRBD1. The ends lost 0 bases at V and 8 bases at J; junction bases unmatched: 5. Germline V gives CDR1 LNHNV, CDR2 YYDKDF (reference sequence). The CDR3 loop spans 14 amino acids.

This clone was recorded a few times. The DNA for the CDR3 is TGTGCCAGCAGCTACGGGACAGCTAATCAGCCCCAGCATTTT. Translation gives CASSYGTANQPQHF. V and J are TRBV7-9 and TRBJ1-5; 7 positions match TRBD1. V gave up 4 bases and J gave up 4 bases; unmatched junction bases: 4. Germline V gene lookup returns CDR1 SEHNR and CDR2 FQNEAQ (reference sequence). The CDR3 consists of 14 residues. The entire variable domain, with the rest obtained from reference TRBV7-9 and TRBJ1-5, is as follows: DTGVSQNPRHKITKRGQNVTFRCDPISEHNRLYWYRQTLGQGPEFLTYFQNEAQLEKSRLLSDRFSAERPKGSFSTLEIQRTEQGDSAMYLCASSYGTANQPQHFGDGTRLSIL.